This T cell receptor beta chain was identified in a study of graft-versus-host responses after intestinal transplantation. Study-level findings and limits: With peak circulating GvH clone levels came an association with early post-transplant HvG declines.

Points on this clone: Its antigen remains unknown.

Data came from immunoSEQ multiplex PCR; TCRdb stores just in-frame clones and leaves some out. There are around 110,000 clones in the sample; 75% to 95% occur only once, and about 0.18% lies in the top ten. V lost 6 bases to trimming and J lost 2 bases, with 14 bases between them. The germline V gene has CDR1 MDHEN and CDR2 SYDVKM. There are 14 residues in the CDR3. Sample: unstimulated CD4+ T cells sorted from spleen or lymph node cells, taken before intestinal transplant. This chain joins TRBV28 and TRBJ2-7, with D tentatively TRBD2 (6 bases). The origin of this receptor is a human donor who received an intestinal transplant. The CDR3 loop is CASSSVEGTYEQYF. In DNA, the CDR3 is TGTGCCAGCAGCTCGGTGGAGGGAACCTACGAGCAGTACTTC. The complete variable domain, with remaining parts taken from reference TRBV28 and TRBJ2-7, reads DVKVTQSSRYLVKRTGEKVFLECVQDMDHENMFWYRQDPGLGLRLIYFSYDVKMKEKGDIPEGYSVSREKKERFSLILESASTNQTSMYLCASSSVEGTYEQYFGPGTRLTVT.